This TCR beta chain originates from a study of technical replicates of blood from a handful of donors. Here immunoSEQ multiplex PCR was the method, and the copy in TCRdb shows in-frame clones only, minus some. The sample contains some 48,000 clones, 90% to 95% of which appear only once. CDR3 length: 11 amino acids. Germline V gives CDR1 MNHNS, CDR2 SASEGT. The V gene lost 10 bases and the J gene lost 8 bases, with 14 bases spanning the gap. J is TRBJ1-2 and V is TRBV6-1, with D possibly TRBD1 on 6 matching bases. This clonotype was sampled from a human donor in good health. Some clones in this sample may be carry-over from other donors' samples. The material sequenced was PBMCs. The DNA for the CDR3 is TGTGCCACCCAACAGGGAAGGGGCTACACCTTC. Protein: CATQQGRGYTF.